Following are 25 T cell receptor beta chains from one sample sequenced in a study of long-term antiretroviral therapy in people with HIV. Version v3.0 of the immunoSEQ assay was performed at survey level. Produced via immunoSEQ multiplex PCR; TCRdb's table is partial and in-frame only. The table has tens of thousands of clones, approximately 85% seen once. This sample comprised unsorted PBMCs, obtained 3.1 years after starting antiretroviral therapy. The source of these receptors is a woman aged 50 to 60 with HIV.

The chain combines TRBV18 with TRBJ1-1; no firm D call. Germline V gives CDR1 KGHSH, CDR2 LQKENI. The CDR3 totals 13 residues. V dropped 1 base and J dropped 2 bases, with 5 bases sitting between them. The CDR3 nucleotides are TGTGCCAGCTCACCACTTGCCAACACTGAAGCTTTCTTT. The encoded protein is CASSPLANTEAFF.

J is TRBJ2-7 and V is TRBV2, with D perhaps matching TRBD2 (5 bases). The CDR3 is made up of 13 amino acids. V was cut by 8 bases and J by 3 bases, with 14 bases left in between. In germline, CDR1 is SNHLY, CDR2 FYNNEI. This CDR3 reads CASGREQYYEQYF. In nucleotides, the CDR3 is TGTGCCAGCGGCCGGGAACAGTACTACGAGCAGTACTTC.

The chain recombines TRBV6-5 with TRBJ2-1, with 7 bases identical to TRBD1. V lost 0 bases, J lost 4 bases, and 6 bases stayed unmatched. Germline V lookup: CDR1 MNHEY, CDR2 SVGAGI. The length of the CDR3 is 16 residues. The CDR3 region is CASSYSSGTVYNEQFF. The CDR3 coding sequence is TGTGCCAGCAGTTACTCCTCCGGGACAGTTTACAATGAGCAGTTCTTC.

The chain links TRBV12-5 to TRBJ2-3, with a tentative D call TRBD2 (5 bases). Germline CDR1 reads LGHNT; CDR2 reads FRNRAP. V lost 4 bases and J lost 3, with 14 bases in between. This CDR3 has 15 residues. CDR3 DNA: TGTGCTAGTGGTTCGTCCATGGAGGCAACAGATACGCAGTATTTT. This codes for CASGSSMEATDTQYF.

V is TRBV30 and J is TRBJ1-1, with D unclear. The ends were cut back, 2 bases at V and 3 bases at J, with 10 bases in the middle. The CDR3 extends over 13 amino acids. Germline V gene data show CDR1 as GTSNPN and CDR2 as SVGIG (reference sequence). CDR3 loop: CAWSPNLYTEAFF. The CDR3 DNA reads TGTGCCTGGAGTCCGAACCTGTACACTGAAGCTTTCTTT.

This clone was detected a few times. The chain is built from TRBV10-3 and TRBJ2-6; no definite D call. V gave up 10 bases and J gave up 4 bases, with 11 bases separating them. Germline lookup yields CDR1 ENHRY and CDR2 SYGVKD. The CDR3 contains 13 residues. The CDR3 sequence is CATSVPGANVLTF. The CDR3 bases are TGTGCCACCTCAGTACCGGGGGCCAACGTCCTGACTTTC.

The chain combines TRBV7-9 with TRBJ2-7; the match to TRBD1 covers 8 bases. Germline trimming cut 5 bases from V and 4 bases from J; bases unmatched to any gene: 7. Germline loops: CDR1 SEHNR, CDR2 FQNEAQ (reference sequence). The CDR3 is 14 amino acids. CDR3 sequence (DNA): TGTGCCAGCAGCCCGACAGGGGTGATATACGAGCAGTACTTC. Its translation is CASSPTGVIYEQYF.

CDR3 loop: CASSSGQDYGYTF. DNA for the CDR3: TGTGCCAGCAGTTCGGGCCAGGATTATGGCTACACCTTC. The chain couples TRBV6-5 to TRBJ1-2, with D unclear. Deletions cut 4 bases from V and 5 bases from J, with 11 bases between. Germline values: CDR1 MNHEY, CDR2 SVGAGI. The CDR3 contains 13 residues.

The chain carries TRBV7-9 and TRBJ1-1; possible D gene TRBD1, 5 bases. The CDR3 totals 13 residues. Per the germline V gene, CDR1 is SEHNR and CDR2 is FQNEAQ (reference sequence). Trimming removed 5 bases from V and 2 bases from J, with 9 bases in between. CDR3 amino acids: CASSNQGNTEAFF. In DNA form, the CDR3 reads TGTGCCAGCAGCAATCAGGGAAACACTGAAGCTTTCTTT.

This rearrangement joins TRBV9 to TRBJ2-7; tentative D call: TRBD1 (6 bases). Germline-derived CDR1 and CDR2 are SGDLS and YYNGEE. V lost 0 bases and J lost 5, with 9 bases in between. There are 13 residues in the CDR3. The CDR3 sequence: CASSVGGRDEQYF. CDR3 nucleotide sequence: TGTGCCAGCAGCGTAGGGGGGCGGGACGAGCAGTACTTC.

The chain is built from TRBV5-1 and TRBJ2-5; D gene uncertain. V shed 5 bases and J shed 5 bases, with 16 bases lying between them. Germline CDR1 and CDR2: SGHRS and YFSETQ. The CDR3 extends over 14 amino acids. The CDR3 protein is CASSFGVPGETQYF. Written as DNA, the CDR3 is TGCGCCAGCAGTTTCGGCGTCCCGGGCGAGACCCAGTACTTC.

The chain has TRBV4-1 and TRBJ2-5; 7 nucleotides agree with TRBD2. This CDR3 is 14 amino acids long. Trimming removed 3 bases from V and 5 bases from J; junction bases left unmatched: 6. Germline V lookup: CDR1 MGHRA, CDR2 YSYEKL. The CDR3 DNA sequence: TGCGCCAGCAGCCAGAGCCAGGGAGGGGAGACCCAGTACTTC. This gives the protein CASSQSQGGETQYF.

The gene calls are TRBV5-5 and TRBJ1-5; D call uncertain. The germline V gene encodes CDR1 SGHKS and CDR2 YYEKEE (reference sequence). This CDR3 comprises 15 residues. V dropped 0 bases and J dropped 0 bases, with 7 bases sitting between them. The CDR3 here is CASSLGGYSNQPQHF. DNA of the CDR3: TGTGCCAGCAGCTTGGGGGGTTATAGCAATCAGCCCCAGCATTTT.

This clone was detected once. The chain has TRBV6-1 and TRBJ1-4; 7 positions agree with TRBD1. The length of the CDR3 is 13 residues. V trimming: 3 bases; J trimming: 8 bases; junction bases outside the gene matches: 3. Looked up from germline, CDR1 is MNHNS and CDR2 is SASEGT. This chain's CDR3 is CASSDGQEEKLFF. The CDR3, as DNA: TGTGCCAGCAGTGATGGACAGGAGGAAAAACTGTTTTTT.

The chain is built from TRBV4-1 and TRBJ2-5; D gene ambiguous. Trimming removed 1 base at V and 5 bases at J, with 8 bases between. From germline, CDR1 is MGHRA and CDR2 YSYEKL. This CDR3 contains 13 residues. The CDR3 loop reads CASSQVGRETQYF. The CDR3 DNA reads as TGCGCCAGCAGCCAAGTAGGCAGGGAGACCCAGTACTTC.

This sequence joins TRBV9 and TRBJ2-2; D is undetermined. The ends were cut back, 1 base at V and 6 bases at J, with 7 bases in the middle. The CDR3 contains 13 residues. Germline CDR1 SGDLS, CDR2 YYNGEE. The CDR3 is CASSVFSSGELFF. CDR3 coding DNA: TGTGCCAGCAGCGTATTCTCTTCCGGGGAGCTGTTTTTT. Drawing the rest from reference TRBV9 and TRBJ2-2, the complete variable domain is DSGVTQTPKHLITATGQRVTLRCSPRSGDLSVYWYQQSLDQGLQFLIQYYNGEERAKGNILERFSAQQFPDLHSELNLSSLELGDSALYFCASSVFSSGELFFGEGSRLTVL.

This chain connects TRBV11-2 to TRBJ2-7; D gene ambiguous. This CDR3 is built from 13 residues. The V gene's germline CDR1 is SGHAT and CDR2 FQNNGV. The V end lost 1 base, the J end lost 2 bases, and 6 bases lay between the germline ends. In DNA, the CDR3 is TGTGCCAGCAGCTTAGGGTTTGCCTACGAGCAGTACTTC. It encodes CASSLGFAYEQYF.

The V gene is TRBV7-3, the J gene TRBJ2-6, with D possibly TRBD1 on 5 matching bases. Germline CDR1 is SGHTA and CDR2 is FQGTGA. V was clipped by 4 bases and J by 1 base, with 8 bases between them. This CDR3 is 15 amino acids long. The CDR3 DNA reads TGTGCCAGCAGCTCAAGACAGTCTGGGGCCAACGTCCTGACTTTC. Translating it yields CASSSRQSGANVLTF.

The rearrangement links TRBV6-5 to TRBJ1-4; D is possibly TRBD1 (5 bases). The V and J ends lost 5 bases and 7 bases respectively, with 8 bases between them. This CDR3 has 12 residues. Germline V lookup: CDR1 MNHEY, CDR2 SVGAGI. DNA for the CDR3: TGTGCCAGCAGTATTAGGGGTGAAAAACTGTTTTTT. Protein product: CASSIRGEKLFF.

In DNA form, the CDR3 reads TGTGCCAGCTCGGACAGCTTGGACACCGGGGAGCTGTTTTTT. This sequence encodes CASSDSLDTGELFF. The chain combines TRBV5-4 with TRBJ2-2; D may be TRBD1 (6 bases). V was pared by 7 bases and J by 3 bases, with 13 bases between. CDR1 is SGHNT and CDR2 is YYREEE in the germline V gene (reference sequence). CDR3 size: 14 residues.

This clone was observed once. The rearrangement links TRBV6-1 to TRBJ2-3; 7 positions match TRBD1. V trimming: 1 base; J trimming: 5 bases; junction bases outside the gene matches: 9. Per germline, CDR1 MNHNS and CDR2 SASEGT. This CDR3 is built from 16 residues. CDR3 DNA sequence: TGTGCCAGCAGTGAAGTCCGGGACAGCGGCAGAGATACGCAGTATTTT. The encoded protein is CASSEVRDSGRDTQYF.

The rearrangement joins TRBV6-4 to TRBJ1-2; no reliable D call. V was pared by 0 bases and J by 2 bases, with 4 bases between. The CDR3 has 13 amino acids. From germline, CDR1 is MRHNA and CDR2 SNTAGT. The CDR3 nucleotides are TGTGCCAGCAGTGACTCCACCAACTATGGCTACACCTTC. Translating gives CASSDSTNYGYTF.

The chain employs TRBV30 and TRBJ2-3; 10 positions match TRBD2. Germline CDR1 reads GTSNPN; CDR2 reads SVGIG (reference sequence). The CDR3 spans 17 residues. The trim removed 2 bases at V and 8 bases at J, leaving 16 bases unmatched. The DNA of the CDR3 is TGTGCCTGGAGTCCAGGAACCACTAGCGGGGTAACGGGTACGCAGTATTTT. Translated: CAWSPGTTSGVTGTQYF.

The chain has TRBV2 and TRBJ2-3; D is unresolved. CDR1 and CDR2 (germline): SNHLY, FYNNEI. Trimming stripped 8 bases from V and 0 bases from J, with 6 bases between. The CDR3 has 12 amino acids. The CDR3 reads CASRVSTDTQYF. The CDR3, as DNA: TGTGCCAGCCGGGTCAGCACAGATACGCAGTATTTT.

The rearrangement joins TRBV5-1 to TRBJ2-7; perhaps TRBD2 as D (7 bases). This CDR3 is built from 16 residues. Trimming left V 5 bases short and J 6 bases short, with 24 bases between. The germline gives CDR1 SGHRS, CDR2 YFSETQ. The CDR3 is CASSPGRGSARGEQYF. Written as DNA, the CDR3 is TGCGCCAGCAGTCCTGGGCGGGGGTCGGCCAGGGGCGAGCAGTACTTC.